Here is one TCR beta chain with its context. The antigen remains undetermined. The sample belongs to a study of post-analysis software for immune sequencing data. Study as a whole: Patients had relapsing-remitting, secondary progressive or progressive-relapsing multiple sclerosis; some lacked subtype. Regarding the study as a whole: Controls had significantly higher normalized Chao1 diversity than multiple sclerosis patients. About 5 TRBV segments, including TRBV5-6, TRBV5-1 and TRBV20-1, were more frequent in patients than controls.

Unique molecular identifiers tagged the TCR beta cDNA libraries. TCRdb itself ran the PCR reads through MiXCR, one entry per CDR3 protein. Altogether 350,000 to 500,000 distinct CDR3 sequences are present, 35% to 45% being singletons, with the ten largest covering 7.6%. V gave up 2 bases and J gave up 9 bases, with 17 bases separating them. The V gene's germline CDR1 is PRHDT and CDR2 FYEKMQ (reference sequence). This CDR3 comprises 16 residues. Sequencing was done on a sample of blood. V and J are TRBV13 and TRBJ1-6; possibly TRBD1 for D (5 bases). This TCR was sampled from a girl aged 2 to 10 with multiple sclerosis. CDR3: CASSLFGGSSGSPLHF. In DNA, the CDR3 is TGTGCCAGCAGCTTATTTGGGGGATCTTCGGGTTCACCCCTCCACTTT.